Sequencing of this TCR beta chain was carried out in a study of blood T cell repertoires in COVID-19. Whole-study context: COVID-19 samples, acute and convalescent, were from the United States, Italy and Spain.

Trimming cost V 7 bases and J 0 bases, with 19 bases left between them. CDR3 length: 17 residues. The V gene's germline CDR1 is SGHTA and CDR2 FQGNSA. The assay was immunoSEQ multiplex PCR, and TCRdb's table has in-frame clones only and misses some. The profile shows 90,000 to 100,000 clones, more than 60% of them singletons. This receptor was taken from a man between 65 and 85 years old with acute or convalescent COVID-19. V and J are TRBV7-2 and TRBJ2-1, with D possibly TRBD2 on 5 matching bases. Sequencing was done on a sample of peripheral blood. This CDR3 reads CASISLGGASSYNEQFF. The DNA for the CDR3 is TGTGCCAGCATCTCCCTCGGAGGAGCAAGCTCCTACAATGAGCAGTTCTTC.